This T cell receptor (beta chain) came from a study of T cells expressing NK-cell markers. In the study overall: The TCR beta repertoires originated in sorted CD3+CD56+NKG2C+, CD3+CD56+NKG2C- and CD3+CD56-NKG2C+ T cells. Seven sequenced donors out of eight were HCMV-seropositive, one seronegative.

Comment on this clonotype: Its antigen is still unknown.

TCRdb reanalyzed the 5' RACE reads, giving one entry per CDR3 protein sequence and no DNA. The clone table shows roughly 380,000 distinct CDR3 sequences, with the ten largest holding 4% to 6.5%. Study-wide results and limits: HCMV specificity was not established for the expanded NKG2C+ T cell clones. Several donors showed these clonotypes also leading the CD3+CD56-NKG2C+ fraction.

Germline V gene data show CDR1 as GTSNPN and CDR2 as SVGIG (reference sequence). The CDR3 extends over 14 amino acids. V usage is TRBV30 and J usage is TRBJ2-2. This receptor was identified in a man aged 18-70 years in good health. Sequenced material: blood T cells: a sorted CD56 or NKG2C T cell subset, CD4+ or CD8+ T cells, or bulk PBMC T cells (not recorded which). CDR3: CAWNKIPNTGELFF.